This record covers a single T cell receptor (beta chain). Its target is not known. CDR1 and CDR2 (germline): SNHLY, FYNNEI. The CDR3 is 13 amino acids. Trimming took off 6 bases at V and 5 bases at J, with 13 bases between the two ends. This record comes from a study of shared clonotypes between healthy human individuals. The wider study: Each donor had three CD4 naive, three CD4 memory, two CD8 naive and one CD8 memory plate.

A split of CD4+ cells into CD45RA+ naive and CD45RA-negative memory subsets was performed. General study points: Richness estimates generally favored naive over memory subsets.

This was a deep-level run. The repertoire was sequenced with immunoSEQ multiplex PCR; TCRdb's copy has only in-frame clones and lacks some. In the table there are 2.3 million or so clones, just over 90% of which are singletons. The sequenced sample was naive CD4+ T cells from PBMCs. Documented subset: CD45RA+ positively selected. The TCR sequence derives from a man aged 18-30 years in good health. Some clones in this sample may be carry-over from other donors' samples. The chain uses TRBV2 and TRBJ1-1; D is perhaps TRBD1 (5 bases). CDR3 sequence: CASRGTRVTEAFF. In DNA form, the CDR3 reads TGTGCCAGCAGGGGGACCCGAGTAACTGAAGCTTTCTTT.